This T cell receptor beta chain derives from a study of identical twins. Using its own MiXCR run on the 5' RACE reads, TCRdb lists one record per CDR3 protein. The profile shows 450,000 or so distinct CDR3 sequences, approximately 24% of them singletons. This clonotype showed up just a few times. CDR1 is SGHRS and CDR2 is YFSETQ in the germline V gene. Losses at the gene ends were 4 bases for V and 13 bases for J; bases not matched to a gene: 2. This CDR3 spans 10 amino acids. The same data also went into a second study, on T cells expressing NK-cell markers. That paper adds: The TCR beta repertoires originated in sorted CD3+CD56+NKG2C+, CD3+CD56+NKG2C- and CD3+CD56-NKG2C+ T cells. The CD3+CD56-NKG2C+ fraction of four donors was likewise dominated by these clonotypes.

The receptor's source is a young woman in good health. The chain joins TRBV5-1 to TRBJ1-5; 7 bases match TRBD1. The sequenced material came from CD4+ T cells sorted from blood. CDR3 DNA sequence: TGCGCCAGCAGCCTGGGACAGCAGCATTTT. Translation: CASSLGQQHF. Variable domain in full (rest from reference TRBV5-1 and TRBJ1-5): KAGVTQTPRYLIKTRGQQVTLSCSPISGHRSVSWYQQTPGQGLQFLFEYFSETQRNKGNFPGRFSGRQFSNSRSEMNVSTLELGDSALYLCASSLGQQHFGDGTRLSIL.